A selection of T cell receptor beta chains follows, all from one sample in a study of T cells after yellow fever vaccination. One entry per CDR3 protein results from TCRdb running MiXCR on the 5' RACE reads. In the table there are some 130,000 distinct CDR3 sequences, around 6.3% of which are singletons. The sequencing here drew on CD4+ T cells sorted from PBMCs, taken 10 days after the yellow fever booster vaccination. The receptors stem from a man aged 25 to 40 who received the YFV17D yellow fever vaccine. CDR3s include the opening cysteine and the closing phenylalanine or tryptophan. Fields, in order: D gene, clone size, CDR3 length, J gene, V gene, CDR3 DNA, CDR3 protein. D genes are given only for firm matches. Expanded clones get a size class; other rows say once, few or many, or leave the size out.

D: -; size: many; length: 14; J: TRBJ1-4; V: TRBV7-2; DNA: TGTGCCAGCAGCCAAGGGACCGCGGGGGAAAAACTGTTTTTT; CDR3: CASSQGTAGEKLFF
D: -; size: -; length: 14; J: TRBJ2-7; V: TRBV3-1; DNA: TGTGCCAGCAGCCAAGAGGGAGCGAGGTACGAGCAGTACTTC; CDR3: CASSQEGARYEQYF
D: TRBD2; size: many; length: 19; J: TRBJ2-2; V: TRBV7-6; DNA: TGTGCCAGCAGTGTCGTACCCGGGACTAGCGGGACAGTAATCGGGGAGCTGTTTTTT; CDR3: CASSVVPGTSGTVIGELFF
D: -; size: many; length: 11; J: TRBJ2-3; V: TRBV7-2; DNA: TGTGCCAGCACCTTGAGAGATACGCAGTATTTT; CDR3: CASTLRDTQYF
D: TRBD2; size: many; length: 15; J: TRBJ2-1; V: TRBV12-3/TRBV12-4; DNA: TGTGCCAGCAGCCTAGCGGGAACGGCGGAGTATGAGCAGTTCTTC; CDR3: CASSLAGTAEYEQFF
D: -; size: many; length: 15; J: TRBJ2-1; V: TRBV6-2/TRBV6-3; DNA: TGTGCCAGCAGTCGACCGCCATTGACCGGAGCTGAGCAGTTCTTC; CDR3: CASSRPPLTGAEQFF
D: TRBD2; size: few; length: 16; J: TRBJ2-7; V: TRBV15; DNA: TGTGCCACCAGCAGATCCGGGACTAGCGGGACGCGCGAGCAGTACTTC; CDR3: CATSRSGTSGTREQYF
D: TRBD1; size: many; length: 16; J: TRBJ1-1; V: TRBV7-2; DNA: TGTGCCAGCAGCTACCTAGGGGAGGGGAGGGGGCGTTCGGCTTTCTTT; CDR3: CASSYLGEGRGRSAFF
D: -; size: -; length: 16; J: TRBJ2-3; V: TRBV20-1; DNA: TGCAGTGCTAGAGGGGGGGGGCAAGGTCGCTCAGATACGCAGTATTTT; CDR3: CSARGGGQGRSDTQYF
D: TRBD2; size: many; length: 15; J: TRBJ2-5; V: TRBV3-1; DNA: TGTGCCAGCGGGGGGGGACTAGCGGAGAGAGAGACCCAGTACTTC; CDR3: CASGGGLAERETQYF
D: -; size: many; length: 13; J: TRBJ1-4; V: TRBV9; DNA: TGTGCCAGCAACCGGGACACTAATGAAAAACTGTTTTTT; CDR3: CASNRDTNEKLFF
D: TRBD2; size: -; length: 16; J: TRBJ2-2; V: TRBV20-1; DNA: TGCAGTGCACGACTAGCGGGCCGGAGCGACACCGGGGAGCTGTTTTTT; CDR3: CSARLAGRSDTGELFF